The subject of this entry is one T cell receptor beta chain. Its specificity is not known. Each PCR replicate from the sorted subsets contained about 200 ng DNA, which is roughly 33,000 T cell genomes. Original data processing: Junction-only immunoSEQ sequences carried no quality scores, so filtering differed. Method: immunoSEQ multiplex PCR; TCRdb's copy keeps in-frame clones and lacks some. V, J and clone size are those of that table, while D and trimming were read from the DNA. This table holds some 500,000 clones, roughly 95% found once. HIV-negative, healthy adults without recent acute infections or vaccinations were the donors. These data belong to a study of shared clonotypes between healthy human individuals. Overall study findings and caveats: Compared with memory subsets, naive subsets generally had larger estimated richness.

Looked up from germline, CDR1 is SGHVS and CDR2 is FQNEAQ. The length of the CDR3 is 14 residues. V was shortened by 1 base and J by 7 bases, with 11 bases between the two germline ends. This TCR was recovered from a woman in her twenties or thirties in good health. The V gene is TRBV7-8, the J gene TRBJ2-1; D might be TRBD2 (5 bases). The specimen sequenced was naive CD4+ T cells sorted from blood. Subset reported: CD45RA+ positively selected. The CDR3 region has the DNA TGTGCCAGCAGCTTAGGAGGACTCTTTAATGAGCAGTTCTTC. Protein: CASSLGGLFNEQFF.